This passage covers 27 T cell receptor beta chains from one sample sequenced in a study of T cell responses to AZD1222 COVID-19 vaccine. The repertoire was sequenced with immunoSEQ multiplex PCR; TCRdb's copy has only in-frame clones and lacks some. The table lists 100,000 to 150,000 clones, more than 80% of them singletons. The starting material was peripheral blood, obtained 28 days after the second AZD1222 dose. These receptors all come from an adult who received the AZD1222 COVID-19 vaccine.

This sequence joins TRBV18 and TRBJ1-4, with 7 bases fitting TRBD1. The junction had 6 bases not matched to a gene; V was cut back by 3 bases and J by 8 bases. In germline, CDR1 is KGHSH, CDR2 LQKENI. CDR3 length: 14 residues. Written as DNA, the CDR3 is TGTGCCAGCTCACCGACAGGGAGGCGGGAAAAACTGTTTTTT. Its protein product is CASSPTGRREKLFF.

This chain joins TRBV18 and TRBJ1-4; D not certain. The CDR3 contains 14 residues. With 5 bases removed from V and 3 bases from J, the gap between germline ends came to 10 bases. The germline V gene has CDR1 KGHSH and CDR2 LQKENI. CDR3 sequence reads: CASSSQDSNEKLFF. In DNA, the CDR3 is TGTGCCAGCTCAAGCCAGGACTCTAATGAAAAACTGTTTTTT.

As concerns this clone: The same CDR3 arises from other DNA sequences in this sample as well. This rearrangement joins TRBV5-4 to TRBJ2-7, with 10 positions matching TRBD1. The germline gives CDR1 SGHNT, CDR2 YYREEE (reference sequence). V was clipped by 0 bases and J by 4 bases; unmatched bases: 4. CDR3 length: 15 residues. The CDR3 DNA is TGTGCCAGCAGCTTGGCCCGGACAGGGGGTTACGAGCAGTACTTC. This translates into CASSLARTGGYEQYF.

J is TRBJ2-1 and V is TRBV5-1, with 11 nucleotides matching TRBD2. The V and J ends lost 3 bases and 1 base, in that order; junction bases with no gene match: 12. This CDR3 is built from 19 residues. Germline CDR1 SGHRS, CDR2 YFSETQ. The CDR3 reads CASSSLPLAGGYSYNEQFF. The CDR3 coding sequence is TGCGCCAGCAGCTCTCTCCCGCTAGCGGGGGGCTATTCCTACAATGAGCAGTTCTTC.

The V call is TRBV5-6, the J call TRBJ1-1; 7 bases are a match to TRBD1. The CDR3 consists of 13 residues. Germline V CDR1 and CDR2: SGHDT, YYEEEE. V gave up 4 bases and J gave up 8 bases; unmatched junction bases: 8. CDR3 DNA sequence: TGTGCCAGCAGCAGACGGGACAGCGCCGAAGCTTTCTTT. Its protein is CASSRRDSAEAFF.

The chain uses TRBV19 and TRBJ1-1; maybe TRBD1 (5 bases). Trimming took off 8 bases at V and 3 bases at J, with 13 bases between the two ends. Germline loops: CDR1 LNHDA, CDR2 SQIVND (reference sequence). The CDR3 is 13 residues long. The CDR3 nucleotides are TGTGCCAGTTCCTACGGGACCTACACTGAAGCTTTCTTT. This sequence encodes CASSYGTYTEAFF.

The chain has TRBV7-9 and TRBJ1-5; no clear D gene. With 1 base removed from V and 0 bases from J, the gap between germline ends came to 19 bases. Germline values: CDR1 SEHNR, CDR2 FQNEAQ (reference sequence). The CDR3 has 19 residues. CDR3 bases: TGTGCCAGCAGCTTAGAGGAACTCGGCGGAGCGTATAGCAATCAGCCCCAGCATTTT. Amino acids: CASSLEELGGAYSNQPQHF. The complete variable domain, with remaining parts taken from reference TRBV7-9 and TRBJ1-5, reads DTGVSQNPRHKITKRGQNVTFRCDPISEHNRLYWYRQTLGQGPEFLTYFQNEAQLEKSRLLSDRFSAERPKGSFSTLEIQRTEQGDSAMYLCASSLEELGGAYSNQPQHFGDGTRLSIL.

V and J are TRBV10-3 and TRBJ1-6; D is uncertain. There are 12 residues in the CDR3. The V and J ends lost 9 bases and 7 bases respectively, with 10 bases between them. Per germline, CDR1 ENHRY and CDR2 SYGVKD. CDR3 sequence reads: CAISPTNSPLHF. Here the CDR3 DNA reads TGTGCCATATCCCCGACGAATTCACCCCTCCACTTT.

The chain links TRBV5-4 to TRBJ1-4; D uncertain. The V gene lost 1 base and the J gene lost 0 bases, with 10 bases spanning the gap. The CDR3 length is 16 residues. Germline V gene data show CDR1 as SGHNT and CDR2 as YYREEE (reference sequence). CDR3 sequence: CASSLPGSATNEKLFF. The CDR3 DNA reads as TGTGCCAGCAGCTTGCCAGGATCTGCAACTAATGAAAAACTGTTTTTT.

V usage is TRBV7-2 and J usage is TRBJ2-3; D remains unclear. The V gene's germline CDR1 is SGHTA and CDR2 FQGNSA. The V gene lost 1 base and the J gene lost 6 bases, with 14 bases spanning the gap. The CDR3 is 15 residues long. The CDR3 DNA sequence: TGTGCCAGCAGCTTAGTGGCCCTTTCGCCTGATACGCAGTATTTT. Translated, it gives CASSLVALSPDTQYF. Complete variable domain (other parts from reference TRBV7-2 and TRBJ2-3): GAGVSQSPSNKVTEKGKDVELRCDPISGHTALYWYRQSLGQGLEFLIYFQGNSAPDKSGLPSDRFSAERTGGSVSTLTIQRTQQEDSAVYLCASSLVALSPDTQYFGPGTRLTVL.

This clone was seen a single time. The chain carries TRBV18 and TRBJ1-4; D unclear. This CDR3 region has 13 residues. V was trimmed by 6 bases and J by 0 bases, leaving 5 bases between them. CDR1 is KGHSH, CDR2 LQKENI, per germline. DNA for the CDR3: TGTGCCAGCTCCGAGGCAACTAATGAAAAACTGTTTTTT. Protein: CASSEATNEKLFF.

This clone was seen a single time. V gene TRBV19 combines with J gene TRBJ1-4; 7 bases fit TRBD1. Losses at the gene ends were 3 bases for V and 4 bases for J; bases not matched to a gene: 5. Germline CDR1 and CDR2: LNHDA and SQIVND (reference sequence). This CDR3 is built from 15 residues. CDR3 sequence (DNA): TGTGCCAGTAGTATCGGACAGGTTTTTAATGAAAAACTGTTTTTT. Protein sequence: CASSIGQVFNEKLFF.

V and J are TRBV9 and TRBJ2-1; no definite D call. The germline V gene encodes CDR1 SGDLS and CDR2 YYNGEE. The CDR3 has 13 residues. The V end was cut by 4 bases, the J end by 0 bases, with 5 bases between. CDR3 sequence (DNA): TGTGCCAGCAGCCCGAGCTCCTACAATGAGCAGTTCTTC. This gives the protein CASSPSSYNEQFF.

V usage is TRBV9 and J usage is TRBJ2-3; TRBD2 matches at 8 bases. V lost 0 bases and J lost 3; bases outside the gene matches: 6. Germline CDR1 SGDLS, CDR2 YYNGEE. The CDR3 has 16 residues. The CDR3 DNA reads TGTGCCAGCAGCGTAGTTTCGGGGGGGGCAACAGATACGCAGTATTTT. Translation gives CASSVVSGGATDTQYF. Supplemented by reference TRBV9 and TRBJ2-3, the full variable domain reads DSGVTQTPKHLITATGQRVTLRCSPRSGDLSVYWYQQSLDQGLQFLIQYYNGEERAKGNILERFSAQQFPDLHSELNLSSLELGDSALYFCASSVVSGGATDTQYFGPGTRLTVL.

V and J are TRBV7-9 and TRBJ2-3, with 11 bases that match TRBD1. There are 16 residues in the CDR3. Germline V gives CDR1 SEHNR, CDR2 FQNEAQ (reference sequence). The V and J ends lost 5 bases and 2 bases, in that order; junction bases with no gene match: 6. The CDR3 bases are TGTGCCAGCAGCGTATGGGACAGGGGGAACACAGATACGCAGTATTTT. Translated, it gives CASSVWDRGNTDTQYF.

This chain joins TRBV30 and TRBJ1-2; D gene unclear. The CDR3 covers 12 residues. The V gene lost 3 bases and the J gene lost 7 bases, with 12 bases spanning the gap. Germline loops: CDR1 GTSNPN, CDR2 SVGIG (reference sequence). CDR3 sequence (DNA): TGTGCCTGGAGCCGGGAGGGAGGTGGCTACACCTTC. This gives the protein CAWSREGGGYTF.

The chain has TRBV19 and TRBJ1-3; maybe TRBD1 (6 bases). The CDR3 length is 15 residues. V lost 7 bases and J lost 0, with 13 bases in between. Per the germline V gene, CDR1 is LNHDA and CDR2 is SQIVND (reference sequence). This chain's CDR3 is CASTKGGPSGNTIYF. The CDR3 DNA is TGTGCCAGTACCAAGGGGGGACCCTCTGGAAACACCATATATTTT.

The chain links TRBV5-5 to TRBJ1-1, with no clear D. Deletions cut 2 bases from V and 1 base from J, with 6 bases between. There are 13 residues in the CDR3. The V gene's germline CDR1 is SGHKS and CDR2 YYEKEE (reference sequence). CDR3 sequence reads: CASSLEGNTEAFF. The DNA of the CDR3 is TGTGCCAGCAGCTTAGAGGGGAACACTGAAGCTTTCTTT.

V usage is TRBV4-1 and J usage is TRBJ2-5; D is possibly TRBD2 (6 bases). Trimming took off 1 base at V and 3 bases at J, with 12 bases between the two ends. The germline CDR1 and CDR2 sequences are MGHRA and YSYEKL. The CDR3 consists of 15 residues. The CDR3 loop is CASSQGRGFKETQYF. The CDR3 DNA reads TGCGCCAGCAGCCAAGGTCGGGGGTTCAAAGAGACCCAGTACTTC.

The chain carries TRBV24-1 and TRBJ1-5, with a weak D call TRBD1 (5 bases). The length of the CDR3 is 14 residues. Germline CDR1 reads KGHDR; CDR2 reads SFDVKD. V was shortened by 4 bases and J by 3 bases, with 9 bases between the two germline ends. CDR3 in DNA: TGTGCCACCAGTGACTACAGGCACAATCAGCCCCAGCATTTT. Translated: CATSDYRHNQPQHF.

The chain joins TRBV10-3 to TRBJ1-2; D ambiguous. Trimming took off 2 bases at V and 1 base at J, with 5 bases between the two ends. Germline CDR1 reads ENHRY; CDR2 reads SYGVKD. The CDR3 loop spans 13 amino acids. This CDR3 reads CAISEEDNYGYTF. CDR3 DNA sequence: TGTGCCATCAGTGAGGAGGATAACTATGGCTACACCTTC.

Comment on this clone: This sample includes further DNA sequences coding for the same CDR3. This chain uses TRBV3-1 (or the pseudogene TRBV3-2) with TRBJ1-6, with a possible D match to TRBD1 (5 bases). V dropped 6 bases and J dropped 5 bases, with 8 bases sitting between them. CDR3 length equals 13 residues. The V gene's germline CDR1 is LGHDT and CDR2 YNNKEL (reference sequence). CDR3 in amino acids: CASRDTNNSPLHF. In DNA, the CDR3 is TGTGCCAGCAGGGACACCAATAATTCACCCCTCCACTTT.

CDR3 in amino acids: CAISSTGGREKLFF. The DNA for the CDR3 is TGTGCCATCAGTTCAACCGGGGGAAGGGAAAAACTGTTTTTT. The chain combines TRBV10-3 with TRBJ1-4; tentative D call: TRBD1 (5 bases). Trimming took 5 bases from V and 8 from J, leaving 15 bases between them. This CDR3 region has 14 residues. Germline assignment: CDR1 ENHRY and CDR2 SYGVKD.

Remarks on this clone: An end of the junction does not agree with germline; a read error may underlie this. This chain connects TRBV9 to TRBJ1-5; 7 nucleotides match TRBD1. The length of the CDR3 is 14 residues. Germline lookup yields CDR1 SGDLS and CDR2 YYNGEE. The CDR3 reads CASSARDSHHPQHF. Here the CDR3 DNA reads TGTGCCAGCAGCGCCCGGGACAGCCATCACCCCCAGCATTTT.

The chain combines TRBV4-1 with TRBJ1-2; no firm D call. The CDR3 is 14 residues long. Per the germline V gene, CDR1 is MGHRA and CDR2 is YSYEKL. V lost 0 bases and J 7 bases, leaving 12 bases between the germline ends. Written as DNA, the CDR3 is TGCGCCAGCAGCCAAGAGGGTAAGGCGGTTGGCTACACCTTC. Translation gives CASSQEGKAVGYTF.

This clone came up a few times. Here the CDR3 DNA reads TGTGCCAGCAGTTACTCAAACGGTTTCGGGCAGCCCCAGCATTTT. Translation: CASSYSNGFGQPQHF. The chain uses TRBV6-2 or TRBV6-3 and TRBJ1-5; D is unclear. Germline V gene lookup returns CDR1 MNHEY and CDR2 SVGEGT. The CDR3 extends over 15 amino acids. The germline V and J ends were trimmed by 0 bases and 7 bases, with 13 bases remaining between them.

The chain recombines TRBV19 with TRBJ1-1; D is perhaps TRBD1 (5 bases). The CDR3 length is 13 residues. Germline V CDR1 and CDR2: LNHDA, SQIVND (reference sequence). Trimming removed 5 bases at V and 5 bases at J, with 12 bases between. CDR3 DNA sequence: TGTGCCAGTAGTCCAAGGGGAAATACTGAAGCTTTCTTT. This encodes CASSPRGNTEAFF.